The T cell receptor beta chain described here comes from a study of CD8 T cells in Susac syndrome. Random hexamers primed reverse transcription of 0.5 to 1 ug RNA. The immunoSEQ assay covered 54 Vbeta and 13 Jbeta segments for CDR3. One entry per CDR3 protein results from TCRdb running MiXCR on the immunoSEQ multiplex PCR reads. Among fewer than 250,000 distinct CDR3 sequences listed, approximately 90% were seen once. Germline V gene data show CDR1 as SGHDT and CDR2 as YYEEEE. The CDR3 spans 13 residues. V lost 2 bases, J lost 2 bases, and 7 bases lay in between. The clonotype was recovered from a human donor with multiple sclerosis. This chain links TRBV5-6 with TRBJ1-2; D not resolved. Sample: CD8+ T cells from PBMCs. The CDR3 loop is CASSFGQNYGYTF. CDR3 nucleotide sequence: TGTGCCAGCAGCTTCGGGCAAAACTATGGCTACACCTTC.